This TCR beta chain derives from a study of spatial heterogeneity in lung cancer. Overall study: The average count in raw reads for each unique TCR and UMI combination exceeded nine appearances. General observations from the study: One measure, the expanded intratumoral alpha and beta TCR count, tracked tumor mutation counts.

Time point of the sample: sample taken at primary tumor resection. The 65 or so donors had untreated early-stage non-small cell lung cancer. Whole RNA was taken from tumor, nontumor lung or frozen PBMC; it was then sequenced unsorted. Single TCR cDNA molecules each had their own unique molecular identifier. TCRdb redid the calling of the 5' RACE reads with MiXCR, one entry per CDR3 protein. The table records 9,000 to 9,500 distinct CDR3 sequences, roughly 8.4% of them present only once. There are many counts of this clonotype. The antigen remains unidentified. Source: lung tumor tissue, taken at surgery. The TCR sequence derives from a male donor with early-stage non-small cell lung cancer.

CDR3 sequence (DNA): TGTGCCACCAGCAGAGGACAGGGAGGGATATCTTTCTTT. This codes for CATSRGQGGISFF. The rearrangement links TRBV15 to TRBJ1-1; 7 nucleotides match TRBD1. This CDR3 has 13 amino acids. Germline loops: CDR1 LNHNV, CDR2 YYDKDF (reference sequence). V was clipped by 1 base and J by 12 bases; unmatched bases: 8.